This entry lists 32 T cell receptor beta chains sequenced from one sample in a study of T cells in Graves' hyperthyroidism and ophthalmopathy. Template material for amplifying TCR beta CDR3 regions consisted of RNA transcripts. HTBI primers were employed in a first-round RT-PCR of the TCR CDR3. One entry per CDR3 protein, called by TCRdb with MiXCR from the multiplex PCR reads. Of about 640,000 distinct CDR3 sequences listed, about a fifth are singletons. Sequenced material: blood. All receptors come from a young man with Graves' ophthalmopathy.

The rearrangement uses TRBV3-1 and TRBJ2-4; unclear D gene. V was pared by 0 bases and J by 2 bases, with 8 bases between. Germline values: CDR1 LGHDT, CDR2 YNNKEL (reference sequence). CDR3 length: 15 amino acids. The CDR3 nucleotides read TGTGCCAGCAGCCAAGACTTAACCACCAAAAACATTCAGTACTTC. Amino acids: CASSQDLTTKNIQYF.

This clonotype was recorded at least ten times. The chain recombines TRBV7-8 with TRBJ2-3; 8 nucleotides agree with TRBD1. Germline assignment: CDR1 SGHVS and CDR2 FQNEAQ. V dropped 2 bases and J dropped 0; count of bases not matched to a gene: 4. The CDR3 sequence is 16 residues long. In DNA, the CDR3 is TGTGCCAGCAGCTTACAGGGGGCGTTAAGCACAGATACGCAGTATTTT. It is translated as CASSLQGALSTDTQYF.

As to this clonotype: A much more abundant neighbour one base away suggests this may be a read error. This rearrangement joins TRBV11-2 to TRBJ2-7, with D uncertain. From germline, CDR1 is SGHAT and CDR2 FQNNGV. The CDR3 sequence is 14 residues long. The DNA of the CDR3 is TGTGCCAGCAGTCCCGAACTGGGCTCCTACAAGCAGTACTTC. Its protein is CASSPELGSYKQYF.

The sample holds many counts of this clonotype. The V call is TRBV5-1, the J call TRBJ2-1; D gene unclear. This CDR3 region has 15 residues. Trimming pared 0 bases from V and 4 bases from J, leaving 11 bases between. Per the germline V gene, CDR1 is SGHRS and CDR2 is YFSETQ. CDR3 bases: TGCGCCAGCAGCTTGGTGGGCGAAGGGTACAATGAGCAGTTCTTC. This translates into CASSLVGEGYNEQFF.

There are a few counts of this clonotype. The CDR3 loop reads CASSDLVANIQYF. The CDR3, as DNA: TGTGCCAGCAGTGATCTAGTTGCAAACATTCAGTACTTC. The chain is built from TRBV12-3 or TRBV12-4 and TRBJ2-4; unclear D gene. The CDR3 covers 13 residues. The V end was cut by 5 bases, the J end by 6 bases, with 11 bases between.

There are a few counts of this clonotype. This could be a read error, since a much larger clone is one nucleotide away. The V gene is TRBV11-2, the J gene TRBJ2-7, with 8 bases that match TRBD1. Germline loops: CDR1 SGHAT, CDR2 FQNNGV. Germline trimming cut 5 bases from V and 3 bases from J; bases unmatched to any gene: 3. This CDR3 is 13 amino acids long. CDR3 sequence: CASSVGQGYEQYF. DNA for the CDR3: TGTGCCAGCAGCGTAGGACAGGGCTACGAGCAGTACTTC.

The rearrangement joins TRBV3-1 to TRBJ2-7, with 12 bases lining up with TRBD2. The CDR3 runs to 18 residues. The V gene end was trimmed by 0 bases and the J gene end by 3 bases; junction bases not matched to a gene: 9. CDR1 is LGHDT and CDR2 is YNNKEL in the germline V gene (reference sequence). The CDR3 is CASSQDEGLAGGGYEQYF. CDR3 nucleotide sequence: TGTGCCAGCAGCCAAGATGAAGGGCTAGCGGGAGGGGGCTACGAGCAGTACTTC.

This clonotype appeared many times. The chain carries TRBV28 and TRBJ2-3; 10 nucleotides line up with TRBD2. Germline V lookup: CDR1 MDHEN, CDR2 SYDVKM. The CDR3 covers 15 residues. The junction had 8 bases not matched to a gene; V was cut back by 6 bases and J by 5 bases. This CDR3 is CASSLGAGGQDTQYF. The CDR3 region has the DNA TGTGCCAGCAGCCTAGGAGCGGGAGGGCAAGATACGCAGTATTTT. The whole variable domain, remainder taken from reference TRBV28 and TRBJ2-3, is DVKVTQSSRYLVKRTGEKVFLECVQDMDHENMFWYRQDPGLGLRLIYFSYDVKMKEKGDIPEGYSVSREKKERFSLILESASTNQTSMYLCASSLGAGGQDTQYFGPGTRLTVL.

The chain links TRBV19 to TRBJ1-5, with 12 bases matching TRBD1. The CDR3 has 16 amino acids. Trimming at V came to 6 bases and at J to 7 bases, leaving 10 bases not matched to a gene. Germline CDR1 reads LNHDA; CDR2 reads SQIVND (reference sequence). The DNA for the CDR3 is TGTGCCAGTAGCTCGGGGGGACAGGGGGCGAAACAGCCCCAGCATTTT. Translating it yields CASSSGGQGAKQPQHF.

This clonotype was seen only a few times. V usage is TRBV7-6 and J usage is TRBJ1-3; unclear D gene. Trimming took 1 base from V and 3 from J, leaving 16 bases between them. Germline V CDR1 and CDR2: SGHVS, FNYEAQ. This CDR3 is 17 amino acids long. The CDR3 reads CASSLGVAQEGGNTIYF. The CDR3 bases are TGTGCCAGCAGCTTAGGAGTCGCGCAGGAAGGTGGAAACACCATATATTTT.

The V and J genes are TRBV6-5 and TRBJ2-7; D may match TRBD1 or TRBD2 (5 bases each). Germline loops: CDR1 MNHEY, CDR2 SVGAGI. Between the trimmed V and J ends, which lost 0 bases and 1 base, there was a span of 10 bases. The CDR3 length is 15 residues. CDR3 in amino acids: CASSYSGTDSYEQYF. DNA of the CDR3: TGTGCCAGCAGTTACTCCGGGACGGATTCCTACGAGCAGTACTTC.

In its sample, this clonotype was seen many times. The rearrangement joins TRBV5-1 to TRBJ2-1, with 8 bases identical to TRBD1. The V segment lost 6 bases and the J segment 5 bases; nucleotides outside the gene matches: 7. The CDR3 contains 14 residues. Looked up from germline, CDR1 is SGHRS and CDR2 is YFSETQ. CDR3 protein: CASNRQGIDNEQFF. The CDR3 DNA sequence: TGCGCCAGCAACAGACAGGGGATCGACAATGAGCAGTTCTTC.

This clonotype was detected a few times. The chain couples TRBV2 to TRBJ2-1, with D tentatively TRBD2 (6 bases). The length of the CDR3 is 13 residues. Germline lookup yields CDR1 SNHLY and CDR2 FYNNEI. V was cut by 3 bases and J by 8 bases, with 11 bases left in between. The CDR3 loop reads CASSDPLADEQFF. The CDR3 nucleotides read TGTGCCAGCAGTGATCCCTTAGCGGATGAGCAGTTCTTC.

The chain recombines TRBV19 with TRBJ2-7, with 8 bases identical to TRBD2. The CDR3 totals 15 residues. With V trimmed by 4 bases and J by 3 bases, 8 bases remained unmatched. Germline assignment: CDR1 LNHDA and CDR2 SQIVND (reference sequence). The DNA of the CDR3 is TGTGCCAGTAGTACGCAGCGGGAGTATCACTACGAGCAGTACTTC. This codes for CASSTQREYHYEQYF.

CDR3 amino acids: CSAARGRPNEQFF. The CDR3 DNA reads as TGCAGTGCGGCCCGCGGACGGCCAAATGAGCAGTTCTTC. The V gene is TRBV20-1, the J gene TRBJ2-1; D is unclear. Per germline, CDR1 DFQATT and CDR2 SNEGSKA (reference sequence). The CDR3 runs 13 residues. V was clipped by 6 bases and J by 7 bases, with 16 bases between them.

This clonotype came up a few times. The CDR3 loop is CASKRSQGLYEQYF. The CDR3 DNA sequence: TGTGCCAGCAAAAGGTCCCAGGGGCTCTACGAGCAGTACTTC. The chain links TRBV6-2 or TRBV6-3 to TRBJ2-7, with TRBD1 as a possible D gene (6 bases). Germline CDR1 is MNHEY and CDR2 is SVGEGT. V was trimmed by 7 bases and J by 3 bases, leaving 16 bases between them. The CDR3 is 14 residues long.

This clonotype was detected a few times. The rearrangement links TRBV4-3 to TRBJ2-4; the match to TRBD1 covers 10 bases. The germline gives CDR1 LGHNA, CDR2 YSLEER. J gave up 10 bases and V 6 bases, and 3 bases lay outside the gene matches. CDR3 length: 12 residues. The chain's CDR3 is CASSWGQGIQYF. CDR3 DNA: TGCGCCAGCAGTTGGGGACAGGGGATTCAGTACTTC.

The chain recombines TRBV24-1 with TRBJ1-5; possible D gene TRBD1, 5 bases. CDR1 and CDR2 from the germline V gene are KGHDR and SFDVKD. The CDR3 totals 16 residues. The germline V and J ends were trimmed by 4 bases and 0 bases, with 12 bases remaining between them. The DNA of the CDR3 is TGTGCCACCAGTGAGGGTGGGGCCCTTAGCAATCAGCCCCAGCATTTT. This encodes CATSEGGALSNQPQHF.

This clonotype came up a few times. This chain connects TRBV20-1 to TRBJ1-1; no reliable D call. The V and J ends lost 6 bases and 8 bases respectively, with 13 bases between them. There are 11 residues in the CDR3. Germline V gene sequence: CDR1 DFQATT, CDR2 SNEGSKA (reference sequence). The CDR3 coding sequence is TGCAGTGCCGCCACACCTTCAGAAGCTTTCTTT. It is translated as CSAATPSEAFF.

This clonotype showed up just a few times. CDR3 sequence (DNA): TGCGCCAGCAGCTTGGCCACAGGGGGACAGACCACCTATGGCTACACCTTC. Residues: CASSLATGGQTTYGYTF. J is TRBJ1-2 and V is TRBV5-1; 8 bases agree with TRBD1. The CDR3 has 17 residues. Trimming removed 0 bases from V and 4 bases from J; junction bases left unmatched: 11. Per germline, CDR1 SGHRS and CDR2 YFSETQ. Together with reference TRBV5-1 and TRBJ1-2, the CDR3 gives the full variable domain: KAGVTQTPRYLIKTRGQQVTLSCSPISGHRSVSWYQQTPGQGLQFLFEYFSETQRNKGNFPGRFSGRQFSNSRSEMNVSTLELGDSALYLCASSLATGGQTTYGYTFGSGTRLTVV.

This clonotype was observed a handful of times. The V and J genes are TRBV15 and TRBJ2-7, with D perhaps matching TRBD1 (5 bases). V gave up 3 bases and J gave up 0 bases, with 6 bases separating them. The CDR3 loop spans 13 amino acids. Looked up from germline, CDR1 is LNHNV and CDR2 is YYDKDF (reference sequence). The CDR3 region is CATSRTVSYEQYF. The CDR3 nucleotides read TGTGCCACCAGCAGGACAGTCTCCTACGAGCAGTACTTC.

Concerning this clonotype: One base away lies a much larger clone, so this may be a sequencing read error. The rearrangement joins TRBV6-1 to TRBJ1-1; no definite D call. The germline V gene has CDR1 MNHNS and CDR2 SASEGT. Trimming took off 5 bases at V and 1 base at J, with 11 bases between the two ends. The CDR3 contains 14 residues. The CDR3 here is CASSRRLENTEAFF. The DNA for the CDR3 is TGTGCCAGCAGTAGACGGTTAGAGAACACTGAAGCTTTCTTT.

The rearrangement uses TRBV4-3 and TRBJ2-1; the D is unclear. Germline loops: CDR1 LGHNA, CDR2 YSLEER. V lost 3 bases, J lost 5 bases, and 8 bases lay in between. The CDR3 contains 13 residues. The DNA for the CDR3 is TGCGCCAGCAGCCAGGAGCCTGACAATGAGCAGTTCTTC. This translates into CASSQEPDNEQFF.

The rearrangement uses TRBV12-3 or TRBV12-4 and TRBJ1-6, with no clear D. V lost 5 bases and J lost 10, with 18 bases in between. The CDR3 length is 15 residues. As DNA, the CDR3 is TGTGCCAGCAGTCTTGGAACCCGGCAGAGCTCACCCCTCCACTTT. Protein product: CASSLGTRQSSPLHF.

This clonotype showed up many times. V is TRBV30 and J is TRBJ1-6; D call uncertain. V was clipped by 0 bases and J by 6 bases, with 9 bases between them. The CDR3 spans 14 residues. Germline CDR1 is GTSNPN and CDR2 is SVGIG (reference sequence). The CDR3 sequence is CAWSVQPVNSPLHF. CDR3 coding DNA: TGTGCCTGGAGTGTACAACCGGTTAATTCACCCCTCCACTTT.

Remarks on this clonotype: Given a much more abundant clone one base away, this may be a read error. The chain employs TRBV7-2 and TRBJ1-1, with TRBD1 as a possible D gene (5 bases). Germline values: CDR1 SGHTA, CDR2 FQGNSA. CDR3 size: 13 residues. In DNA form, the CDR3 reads TGTGCCAGCAGATTGCAGGGTGGCACTGAAGCTTCCTTT. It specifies CASRLQGGTEASF.

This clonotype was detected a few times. The CDR3 reads CASTGAGGRYEQYF. The CDR3 DNA reads as TGTGCCAGCACCGGGGCAGGGGGCCGGTACGAGCAGTACTTC. The chain employs TRBV2 and TRBJ2-7; 8 nucleotides match TRBD1. The CDR3 loop spans 14 amino acids. With 7 bases clipped from V and 4 bases from J, the junction kept 9 bases outside the gene matches. CDR1 SNHLY and CDR2 FYNNEI come from the germline V gene.

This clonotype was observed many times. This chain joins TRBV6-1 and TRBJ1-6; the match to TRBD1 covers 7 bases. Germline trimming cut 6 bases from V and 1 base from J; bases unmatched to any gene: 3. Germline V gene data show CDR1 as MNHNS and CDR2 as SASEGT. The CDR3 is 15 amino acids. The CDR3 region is CASRPQGSYNSPLHF. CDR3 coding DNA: TGTGCCAGCAGGCCACAGGGGTCCTATAATTCACCCCTCCACTTT.

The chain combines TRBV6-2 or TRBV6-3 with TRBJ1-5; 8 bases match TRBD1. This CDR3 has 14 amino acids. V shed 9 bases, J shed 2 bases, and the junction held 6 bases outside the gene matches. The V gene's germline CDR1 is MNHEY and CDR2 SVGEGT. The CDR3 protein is CASDRGWGNQPQHF. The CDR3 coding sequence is TGTGCCAGTGACAGGGGTTGGGGCAATCAGCCCCAGCATTTT.

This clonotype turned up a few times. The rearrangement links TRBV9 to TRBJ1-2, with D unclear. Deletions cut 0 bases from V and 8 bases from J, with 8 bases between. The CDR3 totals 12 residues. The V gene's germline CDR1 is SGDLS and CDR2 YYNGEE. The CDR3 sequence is CASSVGGSGYTF. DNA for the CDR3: TGTGCCAGCAGCGTAGGGGGAAGCGGCTACACCTTC.

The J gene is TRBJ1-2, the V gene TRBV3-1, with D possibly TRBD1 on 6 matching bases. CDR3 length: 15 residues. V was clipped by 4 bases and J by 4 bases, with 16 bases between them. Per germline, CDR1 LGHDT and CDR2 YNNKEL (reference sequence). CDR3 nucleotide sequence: TGTGCCAGCAGCCCGCCGGAAGGGGGGGCCTATGGCTACACCTTC. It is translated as CASSPPEGGAYGYTF.

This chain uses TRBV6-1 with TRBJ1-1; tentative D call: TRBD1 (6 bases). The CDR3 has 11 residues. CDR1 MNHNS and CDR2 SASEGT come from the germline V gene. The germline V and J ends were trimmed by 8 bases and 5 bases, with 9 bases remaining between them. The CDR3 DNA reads TGTGCCAGCGTGGGGACAACTGAAGCTTTCTTT. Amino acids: CASVGTTEAFF.